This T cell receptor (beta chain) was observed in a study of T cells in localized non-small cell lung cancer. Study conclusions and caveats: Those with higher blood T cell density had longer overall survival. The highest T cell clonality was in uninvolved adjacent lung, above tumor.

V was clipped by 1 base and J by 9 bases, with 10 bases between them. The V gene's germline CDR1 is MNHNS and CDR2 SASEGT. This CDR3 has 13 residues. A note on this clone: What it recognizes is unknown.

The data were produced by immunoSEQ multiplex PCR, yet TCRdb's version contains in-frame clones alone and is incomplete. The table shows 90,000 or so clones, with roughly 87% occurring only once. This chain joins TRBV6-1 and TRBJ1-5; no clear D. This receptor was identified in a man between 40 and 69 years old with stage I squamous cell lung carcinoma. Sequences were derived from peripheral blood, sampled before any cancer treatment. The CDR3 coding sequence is TGTGCCAGCAGTGAAGTAGGCCGCGTGCCCCAGCATTTT. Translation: CASSEVGRVPQHF.